The clone carrying this T cell receptor beta chain was detected many times. This record comes from a study of neurological immune-mediated disorders. cDNA synthesis was performed by 5'RACE with 10-nucleotide random UMIs. TCRdb independently ran MiXCR on the 5' RACE reads; one entry per CDR3 protein. The sample records 30,000 to 35,000 distinct CDR3 sequences, 20% to 25% being singletons. The TCR comes from a man aged 50-59 years with HTLV-1-associated myelopathy (HAM/TSP). Sequenced material: CD4+ T cells from blood.

The CDR3 bases are TGTGCCAGCAGCCAACCCGGTACTAGCGGGAGCGGCGGGGAGCTGTTTTTT. Protein: CASSQPGTSGSGGELFF. This chain connects TRBV7-3 to TRBJ2-2; the match to TRBD2 covers 11 bases. This CDR3 region has 17 residues. J gave up 7 bases and V 5 bases, and 12 bases lay outside the gene matches. Looked up from germline, CDR1 is SGHTA and CDR2 is FQGTGA.